This TCR beta chain was profiled in a study of post-analysis software for immune sequencing data. Study details: Some patients lacked subtype; others had relapsing-remitting, secondary progressive or progressive-relapsing disease.

Unique molecular identifiers were present in the TCR beta cDNA libraries. Hundreds of thousands of cDNA molecules came from around 1 to 10 million T cells. TCRdb itself ran the PCR reads through MiXCR, one entry per CDR3 protein. Of approximately 660,000 distinct CDR3 sequences in the sample, about 60% are singletons; the top ten hold approximately 10%. The J segment lost 3 bases and the V segment lost 5 bases, leaving 5 bases of the junction unmatched. The CDR3 spans 14 residues. Germline V gene data show CDR1 as MDHEN and CDR2 as SYDVKM. As regards this clonotype: The antigen is unknown.

Overall study findings and caveats: In patients, TRBV5-6, TRBV5-1 and TRBV20-1 belonged to several TRBV segments found more frequently than in controls. Compared with controls, patients showed significantly lower normalized Chao1 diversity. F measure showed strong co-clustering of same-batch samples.

Sequences were obtained from blood. This receptor was identified in a girl aged 2-15 years with multiple sclerosis. The rearrangement links TRBV28 to TRBJ2-7; 9 bases align to TRBD1. The CDR3 coding sequence is TGTGCCAGCAGTAGTTCGACAGGGGGCTACGAGCAGTACTTC. This translates into CASSSSTGGYEQYF.